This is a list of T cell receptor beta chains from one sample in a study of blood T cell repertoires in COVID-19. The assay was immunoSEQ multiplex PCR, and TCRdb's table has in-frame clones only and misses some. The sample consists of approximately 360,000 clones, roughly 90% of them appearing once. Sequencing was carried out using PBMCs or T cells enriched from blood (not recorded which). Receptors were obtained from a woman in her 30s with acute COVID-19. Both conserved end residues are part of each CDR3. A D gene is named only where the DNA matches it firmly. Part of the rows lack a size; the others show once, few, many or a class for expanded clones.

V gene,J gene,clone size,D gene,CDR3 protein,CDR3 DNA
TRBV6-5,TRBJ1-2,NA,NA,CASSSGGWYGYTF,TGTGCCAGCAGTAGCGGGGGGTGGTATGGCTACACCTTC
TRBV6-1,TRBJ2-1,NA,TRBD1,CASSEGQRNEQFF,TGTGCCAGCAGTGAGGGACAGAGGAATGAGCAGTTCTTC
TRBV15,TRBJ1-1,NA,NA,CATMTHRGTEAFF,TGTGCCACCATGACCCACCGAGGTACTGAAGCTTTCTTT
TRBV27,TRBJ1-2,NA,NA,CASRLPGSGGYTF,TGTGCCAGCAGACTCCCGGGCTCCGGGGGATACACCTTC
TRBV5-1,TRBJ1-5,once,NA,CASSLDSSVQPQHF,TGCGCCAGCAGCTTAGACAGTTCAGTCCAGCCCCAGCATTTT
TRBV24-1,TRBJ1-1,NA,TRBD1,CATSATGGLRTEAFF,TGTGCCACCAGTGCTACAGGGGGCTTACGGACTGAAGCTTTCTTT
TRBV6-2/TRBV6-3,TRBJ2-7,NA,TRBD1,CASSYSWGQGPYEQYF,TGTGCCAGCAGTTACTCCTGGGGACAGGGCCCCTACGAGCAGTACTTC
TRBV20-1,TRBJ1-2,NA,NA,CSASRGGDGYTF,TGCAGTGCTAGTCGAGGGGGTGACGGCTACACCTTC
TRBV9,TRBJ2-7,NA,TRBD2,CASSARGASGGSRDEQYF,TGTGCCAGCAGCGCTCGCGGGGCTAGCGGGGGGTCGCGGGACGAGCAGTACTTC
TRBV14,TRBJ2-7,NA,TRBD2,CASSQDTLAGGTYEQYF,TGTGCCAGCAGCCAAGATACCCTAGCGGGGGGCACCTACGAGCAGTACTTC
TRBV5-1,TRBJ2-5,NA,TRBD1,CASSSGQGVETQYF,TGCGCCAGCAGCTCAGGACAGGGAGTAGAGACCCAGTACTTC
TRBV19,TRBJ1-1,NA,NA,CASRGENTEAFF,TGTGCCAGTCGGGGGGAGAACACTGAAGCTTTCTTT
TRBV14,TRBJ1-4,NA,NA,CASSQGGATNEKLFF,TGTGCCAGCAGCCAAGGTGGGGCGACTAATGAAAAACTGTTTTTT
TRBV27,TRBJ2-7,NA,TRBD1,CASRPQGTFEQYF,TGTGCCAGCAGGCCACAGGGGACGTTCGAGCAGTACTTC
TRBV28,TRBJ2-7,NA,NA,CASSDTGFPSYEQYF,TGTGCCAGCAGTGATACAGGGTTTCCTTCCTACGAGCAGTACTTC
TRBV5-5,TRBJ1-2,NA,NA,CASLGEGIYGYTF,TGTGCCAGCCTGGGGGAGGGGATCTATGGCTACACCTTC
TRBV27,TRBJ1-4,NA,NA,CASSLSGNNEKLFF,TGTGCCAGCAGTTTGTCGGGTAATAATGAAAAACTGTTTTTT
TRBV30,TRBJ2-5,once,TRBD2,CAWSALAGFQETQYF,TGTGCCTGGAGCGCACTAGCGGGGTTCCAAGAGACCCAGTACTTC
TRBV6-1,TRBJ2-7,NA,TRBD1,CASSVGLGQGLTEQYF,TGTGCCAGCAGTGTGGGGTTGGGACAGGGGCTGACCGAGCAGTACTTC
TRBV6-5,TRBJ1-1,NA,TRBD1,CASSTRTGVFEAFF,TGTGCCAGCAGTACTCGGACAGGGGTCTTTGAAGCTTTCTTT
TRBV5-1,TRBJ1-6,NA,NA,CASSLGTENSPLHF,TGCGCCAGCAGCTTGGGGACTGAGAATTCACCCCTCCACTTT
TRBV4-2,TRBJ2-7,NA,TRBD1,CASSQDKLGTVYEQYF,TGTGCCAGCAGCCAAGATAAGCTAGGGACAGTATACGAGCAGTACTTC
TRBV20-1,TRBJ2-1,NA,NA,CSAREGSGQFF,TGCAGTGCTAGAGAGGGGAGCGGACAGTTCTTC
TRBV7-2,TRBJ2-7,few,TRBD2,CASSPRTSGGGYEQYF,TGTGCCAGCAGCCCGCGGACTAGCGGGGGTGGCTACGAGCAGTACTTC
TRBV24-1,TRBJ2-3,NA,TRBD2,CATSDPTPRGGTDTQYF,TGTGCCACCAGTGACCCTACACCCCGCGGGGGGACAGATACGCAGTATTTT
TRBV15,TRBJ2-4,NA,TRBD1,CATSRDRGQSNIQYF,TGTGCCACCAGCAGAGATAGGGGACAGAGCAACATTCAGTACTTC
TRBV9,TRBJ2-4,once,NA,CASSAGGEKNIQYF,TGTGCCAGCAGCGCAGGCGGGGAAAAAAACATTCAGTACTTC
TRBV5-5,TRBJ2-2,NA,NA,CASSLWGANTGELFF,TGTGCCAGCAGCTTGTGGGGGGCGAACACCGGGGAGCTGTTTTTT
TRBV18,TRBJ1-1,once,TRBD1,CASSPRDRGAEAFF,TGTGCCAGCTCACCCCGGGACAGGGGGGCTGAAGCTTTCTTT
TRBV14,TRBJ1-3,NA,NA,CASSEMTGHSGNTIYF,TGTGCCAGCAGCGAGATGACAGGCCACTCTGGAAACACCATATATTTT
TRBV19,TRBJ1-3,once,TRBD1,CASSAAGTGAGNTIYF,TGTGCCAGTAGTGCCGCCGGGACAGGGGCTGGAAACACCATATATTTT
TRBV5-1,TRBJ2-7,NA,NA,CASSPRGTKGAYEQYF,TGCGCCAGCAGCCCAAGGGGTACGAAGGGGGCCTACGAGCAGTACTTC
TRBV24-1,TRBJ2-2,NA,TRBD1,CATSDLTDRGTGELFF,TGTGCCACCAGTGACCTCACTGACAGGGGCACCGGGGAGCTGTTTTTT
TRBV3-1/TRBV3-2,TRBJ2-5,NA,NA,CASSQIRGGRGHQETQYF,TGTGCCAGCAGCCAAATTCGGGGAGGGCGGGGGCACCAAGAGACCCAGTACTTC
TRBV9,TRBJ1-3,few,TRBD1,CASSVGDRGNTIYF,TGTGCCAGCAGCGTAGGGGACAGGGGAAACACCATATATTTT